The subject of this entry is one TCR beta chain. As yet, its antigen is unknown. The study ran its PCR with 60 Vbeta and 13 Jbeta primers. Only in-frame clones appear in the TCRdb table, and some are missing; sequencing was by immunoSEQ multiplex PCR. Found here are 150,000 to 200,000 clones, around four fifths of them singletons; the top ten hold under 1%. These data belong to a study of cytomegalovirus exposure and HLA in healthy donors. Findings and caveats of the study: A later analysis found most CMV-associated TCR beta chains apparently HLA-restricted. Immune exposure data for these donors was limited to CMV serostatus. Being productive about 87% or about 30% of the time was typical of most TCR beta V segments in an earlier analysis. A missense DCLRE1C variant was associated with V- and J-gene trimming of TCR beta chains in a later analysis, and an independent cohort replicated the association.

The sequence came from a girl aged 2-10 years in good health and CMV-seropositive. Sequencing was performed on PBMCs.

The CDR3 sequence: CASSRGTSGWGQETQYF. The DNA for the CDR3 is TGCGCCAGCAGCCGAGGGACTAGCGGTTGGGGCCAAGAGACCCAGTACTTC. The rearrangement joins TRBV5-1 to TRBJ2-5, with 11 bases that match TRBD2. Germline loops: CDR1 SGHRS, CDR2 YFSETQ. V shed 4 bases and J 1 base; nucleotides not matched to a gene: 9. This CDR3 is 17 amino acids long.